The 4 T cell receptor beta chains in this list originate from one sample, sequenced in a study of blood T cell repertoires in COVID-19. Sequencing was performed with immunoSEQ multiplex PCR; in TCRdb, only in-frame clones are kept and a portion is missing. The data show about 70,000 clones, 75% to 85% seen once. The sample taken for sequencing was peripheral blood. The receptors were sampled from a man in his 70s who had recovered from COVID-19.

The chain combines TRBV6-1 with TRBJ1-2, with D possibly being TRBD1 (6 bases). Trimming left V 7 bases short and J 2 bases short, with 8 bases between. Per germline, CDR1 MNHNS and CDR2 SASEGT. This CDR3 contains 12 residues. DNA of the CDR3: TGTGCCAGCACGGGGACAAACTATGGCTACACCTTC. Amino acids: CASTGTNYGYTF.

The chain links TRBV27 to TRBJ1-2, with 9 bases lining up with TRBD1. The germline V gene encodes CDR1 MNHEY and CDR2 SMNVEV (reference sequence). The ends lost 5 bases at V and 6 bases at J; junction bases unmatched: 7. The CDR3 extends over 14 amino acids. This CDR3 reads CASSLTGGTNGYTF. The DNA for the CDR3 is TGTGCCAGCAGTCTCACAGGGGGCACCAATGGCTACACCTTC.

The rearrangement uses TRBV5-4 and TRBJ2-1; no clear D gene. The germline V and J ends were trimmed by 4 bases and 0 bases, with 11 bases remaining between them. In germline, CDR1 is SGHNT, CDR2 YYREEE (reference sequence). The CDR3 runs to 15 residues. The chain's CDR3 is CASSRWARSYNEQFF. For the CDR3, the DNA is TGTGCCAGCAGCAGGTGGGCTCGCTCCTACAATGAGCAGTTCTTC.

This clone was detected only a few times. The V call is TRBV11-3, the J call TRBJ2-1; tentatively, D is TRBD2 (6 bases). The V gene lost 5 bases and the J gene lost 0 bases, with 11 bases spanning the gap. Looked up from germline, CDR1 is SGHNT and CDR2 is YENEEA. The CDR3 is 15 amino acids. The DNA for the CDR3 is TGTGCCAGCAGCCCCCGTAGCGGCTCCTACAATGAGCAGTTCTTC. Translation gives CASSPRSGSYNEQFF.